A selection of T cell receptor beta chains follows, all from one sample in a study of cytomegalovirus exposure and HLA in healthy donors. Method: immunoSEQ multiplex PCR; TCRdb's copy keeps in-frame clones and lacks some. The sample lists 150,000 to 200,000 clones; roughly 79% were seen once. Sequenced: PBMCs. These receptors all stem from a young man in good health and CMV-seropositive. Both conserved end residues are part of each CDR3. The D gene is left open where the match is weak. Clone size is stated in some rows and not others, as once, few, many or a class when expanded.

J gene,CDR3 length,clone size,V gene,D gene,CDR3 DNA,CDR3 protein
TRBJ2-5,14,.,TRBV10-3,TRBD2,TGTGCCATCAGCGTAGTGGGGGGGGAAGAGACCCAGTACTTC,CAISVVGGEETQYF
TRBJ1-1,15,few,TRBV5-4,TRBD1,TGTGCCAGCAGCTTGGCCGGGACAGGGGGCACTGAAGCTTTCTTT,CASSLAGTGGTEAFF
TRBJ2-1,13,once,TRBV7-2,.,TGTGCCAGCAGCTTTACCAGGGACAATGAGCAGTTCTTC,CASSFTRDNEQFF
TRBJ2-1,15,.,TRBV9,.,TGTGCCAGCAGCCCCCGGGAAAGGCCCTACAATGAGCAGTTCTTC,CASSPRERPYNEQFF
TRBJ1-1,15,.,TRBV18,TRBD1,TGTGCCAGCTCACCGGAAAACAGGGGGGGAGTTAAAGCTTTCTTT,CASSPENRGGVKAFF
TRBJ1-5,16,.,TRBV28,.,TGTGCCAGCAGGTTGATTTCTCGGAAATCCGGGTGGCCCCAGCATTTT,CASRLISRKSGWPQHF
TRBJ1-2,16,.,TRBV19,.,TGTGCCAGTAGTATCTTCCTGGACAGCCACCTCTATGGCTACACCTTC,CASSIFLDSHLYGYTF
TRBJ2-1,18,.,TRBV19,TRBD2,TGTGCCAGTAGTATTAGTCGACGACTAGTGGGGGGGTACAATGAGCAGTTCTTC,CASSISRRLVGGYNEQFF
TRBJ2-3,14,few,TRBV5-6,TRBD2,TGTGCCAGCAGCTTGGGCGGGAGGTCGGATACGCAGTATTTT,CASSLGGRSDTQYF
TRBJ2-5,17,.,TRBV5-1,TRBD2,TGCGCCAGCAGCTTGGCAGGGGGGGTAGCGGGAGTAGAGACCCAGTACTTC,CASSLAGGVAGVETQYF
TRBJ2-2,14,once,TRBV19,TRBD1,TGTGCCAGTAGTACTCGACAGGGTACCGGGGAGCTGTTTTTT,CASSTRQGTGELFF
TRBJ2-3,14,.,TRBV4-1,.,TGCGCCAGCAGCCAAGGGAGGGGCCCAGATACGCAGTATTTT,CASSQGRGPDTQYF
TRBJ1-1,15,few,TRBV9,.,TGTGCCAGCAGCCTTTCCGGGACCGGGAGGTCTGAAGCTTTCTTT,CASSLSGTGRSEAFF
TRBJ2-3,15,few,TRBV27,.,TGTGCCAGCAGTTTCTATTCAGGGCGCACAGATACGCAGTATTTT,CASSFYSGRTDTQYF
TRBJ1-2,17,.,TRBV4-1,.,TGCGCCAGCAGCCACTCTCGCGGGACGCGTGGGAGGGAGGGCTACACCTTC,CASSHSRGTRGREGYTF
TRBJ1-1,13,.,TRBV11-3,.,TGTGCCAGCAGCTTAGGGGGGGATACTGAAGCTTTCTTT,CASSLGGDTEAFF
TRBJ2-2,15,.,TRBV19,TRBD1,TGTGCCACCCCGAGTGGGACAGGGTATCCCGGGGAGCTGTTTTTT,CATPSGTGYPGELFF
TRBJ1-4,16,.,TRBV28,.,TGTGCCAGCAGTTTTCTCTCAGGAACCCAAAATGAAAAACTGTTTTTT,CASSFLSGTQNEKLFF
TRBJ2-3,17,.,TRBV11-2,TRBD2,TGTGCCAGCAGCTTGGGAACAGCGGGGGACAGCACAGATACGCAGTATTTT,CASSLGTAGDSTDTQYF
TRBJ1-1,15,.,TRBV7-6,TRBD1,TGTGCCAGCAGCTTGAGACAGGGGACCCCCACTGAAGCTTTCTTT,CASSLRQGTPTEAFF
TRBJ2-7,17,.,TRBV4-1,.,TGCGCCAGCAGCCAAGATGTCCGCAGGGGGGTAAGGTACGAGCAGTACTTC,CASSQDVRRGVRYEQYF
TRBJ1-3,14,.,TRBV5-1,TRBD1,TGCGCCAGCAGCCTACAGGGGTTTGGAAACACCATATATTTT,CASSLQGFGNTIYF
TRBJ2-1,13,.,TRBV7-6,TRBD2,TGTGCCAGCAGCTTTGGGACTAGCGGTGAGCAGTTCTTC,CASSFGTSGEQFF
TRBJ2-1,16,.,TRBV4-1,TRBD2,TGTGCCAGCAGCCAAGATAGAACTAGCGGGAGGAGTGAGCAGTTCTTC,CASSQDRTSGRSEQFF
TRBJ2-3,13,.,TRBV11-2,.,TGTGCCAGCAGCTTAGTAAGGGGGGATACGCAGTATTTT,CASSLVRGDTQYF
TRBJ2-6,17,few,TRBV7-8,TRBD1,TGTGCCAGCAGCTCGACAGGGACCGGCTCTGGGGCCAACGTCCTGACTTTC,CASSSTGTGSGANVLTF
TRBJ1-1,10,.,TRBV28,.,TGTGCCGTCATGAACACTGAAGCTTTCTTT,CAVMNTEAFF
TRBJ1-2,15,.,TRBV6-6,.,TGTGCCAGCAGTGGCCCTGAGCGGCAGCGGAATGGCTACACCTTC,CASSGPERQRNGYTF
TRBJ1-5,14,.,TRBV4-1,.,TGCGCCAGCAGCCGGGGCCCGGGCAATCAGCCCCAGCATTTT,CASSRGPGNQPQHF
TRBJ2-3,17,.,TRBV28,TRBD2,TGTGCCAGCCTTGGGACTAGCGGGATCCCAAGCACAGATACGCAGTATTTT,CASLGTSGIPSTDTQYF
TRBJ2-7,13,.,TRBV6-5,TRBD1,TGTGCCAGCAGTGAAGGGACAGGGTTCGAGCAGTACTTC,CASSEGTGFEQYF
TRBJ1-5,13,.,TRBV10-1,.,TGCGCCAGCAGCGCCGACAGCTTTGGGCCCCAGCATTTT,CASSADSFGPQHF
TRBJ2-1,11,.,TRBV29-1,.,TGCAGCGTTGACGGGGACAATGAGCAGTTCTTC,CSVDGDNEQFF
TRBJ1-6,14,.,TRBV2,.,TGTGCCAGCAGTGGGAAGCAGGGGAGTTCACCCCTCCACTTT,CASSGKQGSSPLHF
TRBJ1-4,15,.,TRBV25-1,.,TGTGCCAGCAGTGGTTCTTCGAGGGTTAATGAAAAACTGTTTTTT,CASSGSSRVNEKLFF
TRBJ2-1,15,.,TRBV7-2,.,TGTGCCAGCATCTCTCGGAACGGGTCGGTAAATGAGCAGTTCTTC,CASISRNGSVNEQFF
TRBJ1-2,14,.,TRBV19,TRBD1,TGTGCCAGTACCAGACAGGGGGCCGTAGGGGGCTACACCTTC,CASTRQGAVGGYTF
TRBJ2-2,20,.,TRBV5-1,.,TGCGCCAGCAGCTTGGCCCCCGGACTAGTGGGGGGGCCTGACACCGGGGAGCTGTTTTTT,CASSLAPGLVGGPDTGELFF
TRBJ2-3,15,.,TRBV7-7,.,TGTGCCAGCAGCTTAGAAGTGGGGGGTTGGGATACGCAGTATTTT,CASSLEVGGWDTQYF
TRBJ2-1,21,few,TRBV19,TRBD2,TGTGCCAGTAGTATAGTTAGGTCGAGGGAGGGCCGTCTCCCTCCTTACAATGAGCAGTTCTTC,CASSIVRSREGRLPPYNEQFF
TRBJ1-4,15,.,TRBV7-2,TRBD1,TGTGCCAGCAGCTTAGTGCCAGGGGGCGTCGAAAAACTGTTTTTT,CASSLVPGGVEKLFF
TRBJ2-1,11,.,TRBV13,.,TGTGCCAGCAGCTCCCTACATGAGCAGTTCTTC,CASSSLHEQFF
TRBJ1-2,13,.,TRBV27,.,TGTGCCAGCAGTTGGGCAGTTGGCTATGGCTACACCTTC,CASSWAVGYGYTF